A single sample gave rise to the 21 T cell receptor beta chains below, sequenced in a study of blood T cell repertoires in COVID-19. The data were produced by immunoSEQ multiplex PCR, yet TCRdb's version contains in-frame clones alone and is incomplete. The table includes about 74,000 clones, almost 85% detected once. The sequenced sample was peripheral blood. The receptor set was obtained from a man between 50 and 59 years old with acute or convalescent COVID-19.

This chain uses TRBV5-1 with TRBJ2-3, with D tentatively TRBD1 (7 bases). Germline V gene sequence: CDR1 SGHRS, CDR2 YFSETQ. V was shortened by 2 bases and J by 0 bases, with 10 bases between the two germline ends. CDR3 length equals 15 residues. CDR3 in amino acids: CASSFAGQSTDTQYF. The CDR3 DNA follows: TGCGCCAGCAGCTTTGCGGGACAGAGCACAGATACGCAGTATTTT.

This clone was detected only once. The chain employs TRBV7-8 and TRBJ1-5; 7 positions match TRBD1. This CDR3 spans 16 amino acids. The junction had 6 bases not matched to a gene; V was cut back by 0 bases and J by 4 bases. Germline-derived CDR1 and CDR2 are SGHVS and FQNEAQ. The CDR3 DNA is TGTGCCAGCAGCTTAGCTTCCGGGGACAGTAATCAGCCCCAGCATTTT. Protein product: CASSLASGDSNQPQHF.

The chain carries TRBV5-6 and TRBJ2-7; TRBD1 matches at 7 bases. The CDR3 sequence is 14 residues long. Germline V gives CDR1 SGHDT, CDR2 YYEEEE. Trimming removed 1 base from V and 2 bases from J; junction bases left unmatched: 3. The CDR3 DNA is TGTGCCAGCAGCTTGTTAGGGGGCCCCTACGAGCAGTACGTC. Protein: CASSLLGGPYEQYV.

The chain combines TRBV3-1 (or the pseudogene TRBV3-2) with TRBJ1-2, with 8 bases matching TRBD1. With 4 bases clipped from V and 7 bases from J, the junction kept 8 bases outside the gene matches. The CDR3 length is 14 residues. The germline gives CDR1 LGHDT, CDR2 YNNKEL (reference sequence). The CDR3 protein is CASSLPGQAGGYTF. The CDR3 DNA follows: TGTGCCAGCAGCCTCCCGGGACAGGCGGGTGGCTACACCTTC.

CDR3 sequence: CASRQGERETQYF. The CDR3 DNA reads TGTGCCAGCAGACAGGGGGAGCGAGAGACCCAGTACTTC. The chain carries TRBV7-8 and TRBJ2-5; 8 positions agree with TRBD1. With 6 bases clipped from V and 4 bases from J, the junction kept 4 bases outside the gene matches. The CDR3 contains 13 residues. Germline V lookup: CDR1 SGHVS, CDR2 FQNEAQ.

CDR3 sequence (DNA): TGTGCCACCGATAGCGGGGGGATTCCGTCGCATGGCTACACCTTC. Translated: CATDSGGIPSHGYTF. V is TRBV19 and J is TRBJ1-2; weak D call: TRBD1 (5 bases). CDR3 size: 15 residues. Germline CDR1 and CDR2: LNHDA and SQIVND (reference sequence). The germline V and J ends were trimmed by 10 bases and 6 bases, with 24 bases remaining between them.

The chain joins TRBV2 to TRBJ1-4, with D uncertain. The CDR3 spans 16 residues. Trimming took off 2 bases at V and 8 bases at J, with 18 bases between the two ends. The germline V gene has CDR1 SNHLY and CDR2 FYNNEI. Written as DNA, the CDR3 is TGTGCCAGCAGTGAATTTACGGCCCCCTCTAGGGAAAAACTGTTTTTT. It is translated as CASSEFTAPSREKLFF.

This rearrangement joins TRBV7-2 to TRBJ1-2; 7 bases agree with TRBD1. V lost 3 bases, J lost 2 bases, and 3 bases stayed unmatched. The germline V gene encodes CDR1 SGHTA and CDR2 FQGNSA. This CDR3 contains 14 residues. CDR3 coding DNA: TGTGCCAGCAGCTTGCCGACAGGGAACTATGGCTACACCTTC. Protein sequence: CASSLPTGNYGYTF.

The chain joins TRBV3-1 (or the pseudogene TRBV3-2) to TRBJ2-7; 8 bases line up with TRBD1. Trimming took 4 bases from V and 6 from J; bases not matched to a gene: 17. The CDR3 runs to 17 residues. Germline V gene data show CDR1 as LGHDT and CDR2 as YNNKEL (reference sequence). CDR3 sequence reads: CASSPIGKTGESAEQYF. The CDR3 DNA reads TGTGCCAGCAGCCCGATAGGGAAGACAGGGGAAAGTGCCGAGCAGTACTTC.

The chain has TRBV2 and TRBJ1-4; 10 bases align to TRBD1. The CDR3 sequence is 14 residues long. Trimming removed 7 bases from V and 6 bases from J; junction bases left unmatched: 5. The V gene's germline CDR1 is SNHLY and CDR2 FYNNEI. The CDR3 loop is CASTRDRGYEKLFF. The CDR3 region has the DNA TGTGCCAGCACCAGGGACAGGGGTTATGAAAAACTGTTTTTT.

This clone was seen once. The chain employs TRBV18 and TRBJ2-2; D is possibly TRBD2 (5 bases). Per germline, CDR1 KGHSH and CDR2 LQKENI. The CDR3 contains 15 residues. V was trimmed by 6 bases and J by 2 bases, leaving 13 bases between them. Here the CDR3 DNA reads TGTGCCAGCTCGGCGGAGGCAGAAAACACCGGGGAGCTGTTTTTT. It yields the protein CASSAEAENTGELFF.

The chain has TRBV7-8 and TRBJ2-5, with 8 bases aligning to TRBD1. CDR3 length: 14 amino acids. Germline CDR1 is SGHVS and CDR2 is FQNEAQ. The V and J ends lost 5 bases and 6 bases, in that order; junction bases with no gene match: 8. In DNA, the CDR3 is TGTGCCAGCAGCCAAAGGACAGGGAGGAAGACCCAGTACTTC. Translation: CASSQRTGRKTQYF.

The chain combines TRBV6-5 with TRBJ1-5; no reliable D call. The germline CDR1 and CDR2 sequences are MNHEY and SVGAGI. V lost 2 bases to trimming and J lost 4 bases, with 6 bases between them. The CDR3 sequence is 13 residues long. The CDR3 DNA sequence: TGTGCCAGCAGTTACACGCGAAATCAGCCCCAGCATTTT. Protein sequence: CASSYTRNQPQHF.

This chain connects TRBV7-9 to TRBJ2-7, with 9 positions matching TRBD1. Germline V gene lookup returns CDR1 SEHNR and CDR2 FQNEAQ (reference sequence). CDR3 length: 14 residues. With 5 bases clipped from V and 5 bases from J, the junction kept 7 bases outside the gene matches. CDR3 residues: CASSRVGTGNEQYF. In DNA form, the CDR3 reads TGTGCCAGCAGCCGCGTAGGGACAGGGAACGAGCAGTACTTC.

The J gene is TRBJ2-7, the V gene TRBV5-1; 9 bases are shared with TRBD2. CDR3 length equals 15 residues. Germline V gene lookup returns CDR1 SGHRS and CDR2 YFSETQ. Trimming took 0 bases from V and 7 from J; bases not matched to a gene: 8. The CDR3 bases are TGCGCCAGCAGCTTGGGGAGTAGCGGGGGTTTGGAGCAGTACTTC. It is translated as CASSLGSSGGLEQYF.

The rearrangement links TRBV7-2 to TRBJ2-5, with D possibly being TRBD2 (5 bases). The CDR3 runs to 15 residues. V dropped 1 base and J dropped 7 bases, with 16 bases sitting between them. Germline assignment: CDR1 SGHTA and CDR2 FQGNSA. Here the CDR3 reads CASSLGTRATGTQYF. The CDR3 nucleotides are TGTGCCAGCAGCTTAGGCACTAGAGCCACGGGGACCCAGTACTTC.

This clone showed up just once. The rearrangement links TRBV30 to TRBJ1-4; 9 bases agree with TRBD1. The V gene end was trimmed by 3 bases and the J gene end by 5 bases; junction bases not matched to a gene: 7. Germline lookup yields CDR1 GTSNPN and CDR2 SVGIG (reference sequence). The CDR3 spans 15 residues. The CDR3 here is CAWRPSGQGNEKLFF. CDR3 DNA: TGTGCCTGGAGGCCCTCGGGACAGGGAAATGAAAAACTGTTTTTT.

This rearrangement joins TRBV7-8 to TRBJ1-5; D unclear. This CDR3 contains 17 residues. V dropped 5 bases and J dropped 6 bases, with 23 bases sitting between them. Germline lookup yields CDR1 SGHVS and CDR2 FQNEAQ. CDR3 bases: TGTGCCAGCAGCGGCCCGGCGGGGAACACGGGTAGTCAGCCCCAGCATTTT. This codes for CASSGPAGNTGSQPQHF.

The chain recombines TRBV9 with TRBJ1-1; perhaps TRBD1 as D (5 bases). The CDR3 has 13 residues. Trimming shortened V by 0 bases and J by 6 bases, and 9 bases separated the two germline ends. Per the germline V gene, CDR1 is SGDLS and CDR2 is YYNGEE. The CDR3 here is CASSVEGLAEAFF. The DNA for the CDR3 is TGTGCCAGCAGCGTAGAGGGGTTGGCTGAAGCTTTCTTT.

The rearrangement links TRBV24-1 to TRBJ2-4; D gene ambiguous. V was cut by 3 bases and J by 4 bases, with 12 bases left in between. From germline, CDR1 is KGHDR and CDR2 SFDVKD. The CDR3 spans 15 residues. CDR3 amino acids: CATSDGQGGKNIQYF. The CDR3 nucleotides are TGTGCCACCAGTGATGGGCAAGGTGGTAAAAACATTCAGTACTTC.

In nucleotides, the CDR3 is TGTGCCAGCAGACTGGACAGAAAGTACACTGAAGCTTTCTTT. Translation: CASRLDRKYTEAFF. This chain connects TRBV6-5 to TRBJ1-1; D possibly corresponds to TRBD1 (6 bases). This CDR3 has 14 residues. V lost 6 bases and J 3 bases, leaving 14 bases between the germline ends. Germline values: CDR1 MNHEY, CDR2 SVGAGI.